A single TCR beta chain is shown here with its context. In its sample, this clonotype was seen many times. The antigen it binds to is not known. No qualities accompany the bases; no much larger clone lies one base away. The data originate from a study of T cell repertoires in cytomegalovirus infection (dated by TCRdb to about 2019). A note on the overall study: Donor HLA type was relevant to the analysis, as public TCR beta signatures indicated carriage of CMV infection together with the matching HLA type.

Reads for this sample came from an Illumina HiSeq 1500. TCRdb reanalyzed the raw reads on its own, using fastp at Q25 for trimming and MiXCR for clone calling, and kept in-frame beta chains. Each CDR3 protein gets just one entry, which takes the most common genes and DNA from the rows behind it. This sample is represented by over 300,000 distinct CDR3 sequences; over 7.5% of them were singletons. The ten largest clones take up approximately 4.5% of the sample. The paper as a whole reports these results and caveats: Cumulative frequency of public TCR beta family members discriminated carriers of CMV infection plus the relevant HLA type in this cohort and an independent 352-donor cohort. The ex vivo response was dominated by HLA-C-restricted CMV-specific TCR beta clonotypes, which also provided the single most frequent clonotype in two of eight donors.

From the cysteine up to the phenylalanine, the CDR3 has a length of 15 residues. Only the CDR3 DNA is retained, 45 bases long and in frame from the first base. Deletion took 5 bases off V and 7 bases off J, with a span of 18 bases between the germline ends. The germline V gene sets CDR1 to SGHTA and CDR2 to FQGNSA. The sample comprised PBMCs. The chain is assembled from TRBV7-2 and TRBJ1-5; the D gene cannot be named for sure. This clonotype was obtained from a human donor in good health (CMV status not recorded). Some clones in this sample may be carry-over from other donors' samples. The CDR3 has the sequence CASSRRARGGQPQHF. The nucleotide sequence is given as TGTGCCAGCAGCCGCCGGGCCCGGGGAGGACAGCCCCAGCATTTT.